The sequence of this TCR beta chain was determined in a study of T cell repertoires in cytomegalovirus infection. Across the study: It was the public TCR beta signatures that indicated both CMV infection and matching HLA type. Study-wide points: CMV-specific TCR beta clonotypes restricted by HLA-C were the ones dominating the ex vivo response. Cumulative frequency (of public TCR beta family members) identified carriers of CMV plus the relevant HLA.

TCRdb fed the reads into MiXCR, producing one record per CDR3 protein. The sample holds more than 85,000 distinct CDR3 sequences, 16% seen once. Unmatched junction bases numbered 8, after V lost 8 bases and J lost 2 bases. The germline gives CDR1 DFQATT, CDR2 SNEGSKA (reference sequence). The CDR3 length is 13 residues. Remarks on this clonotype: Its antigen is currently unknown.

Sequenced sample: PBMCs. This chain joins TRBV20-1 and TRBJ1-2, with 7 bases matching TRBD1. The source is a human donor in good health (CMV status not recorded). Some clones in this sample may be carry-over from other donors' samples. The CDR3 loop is CSTGEGLNYGYTF. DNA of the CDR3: TGCAGTACAGGGGAGGGACTAAACTATGGCTACACCTTC.